This T cell receptor (beta chain) was documented in a study of T cell clones after liver transplantation. Looking at the study overall: Third-party-reactive TCRbeta sequences from pre-transplant mixed lymphocyte reactions served as antigen-independent comparators. Three of the eight recipients were HCV-positive; the rest had non-autoimmune, non-viral transplant indications.

On this clone: Its antigen is not identified.

Libraries were prepared by immunoSEQ multiplex PCR; TCRdb keeps only in-frame clonotypes and omits some of them. The sample lists 16,000 or so clones, 75% to 90% occurring once. Germline V CDR1 and CDR2: LNHDA, SQIVND (reference sequence). CDR3 length: 15 residues. Trimming took off 6 bases at V and 4 bases at J, with 16 bases between the two ends. Overall study findings and caveats: Donor-reactive sequences fell more than third party-reactive ones, suggesting partial deletion.

V usage is TRBV19 and J usage is TRBJ1-5; D ambiguous. This sample comprised CD8+ T cells from blood, obtained 45 to 47 months after liver transplant. The clonotype comes from a human patient who received a liver transplant. Some T cells may be the graft donor's. The CDR3 region has the DNA TGTGCCAGTAGCTGGGCCCACGGGAGAAATCAGCCCCAGCATTTT. It translates to CASSWAHGRNQPQHF.